This passage covers 8 T cell receptor beta chains from one sample sequenced in a study of T cells after yellow fever vaccination. In TCRdb, the 5' RACE reads were re-called with MiXCR into one record per CDR3 protein. This table has about 170,000 distinct CDR3 sequences, 8% to 13% appearing once. This material consisted of CD8+ T cells sorted from PBMCs, taken 15 days after the yellow fever booster vaccination. Source of these receptors: a man aged 18 to 30 who received the YFV17D yellow fever vaccine.

This clonotype was seen a handful of times. The CDR3 region is CAWSSPGTVETQYF. The CDR3 coding sequence is TGTGCCTGGTCTTCTCCCGGGACGGTGGAGACCCAGTACTTC. The rearrangement joins TRBV30 to TRBJ2-5; D possibly matches TRBD1 or TRBD2 (5 bases each). Germline V gene lookup returns CDR1 GTSNPN and CDR2 SVGIG (reference sequence). V was shortened by 5 bases and J by 5 bases, with 18 bases between the two germline ends. The CDR3 totals 14 residues.

This clonotype showed up just a few times. This chain uses TRBV6-5 with TRBJ1-1; D gene unclear. The V gene's germline CDR1 is MNHEY and CDR2 SVGAGI. V lost 2 bases and J lost 7, with 20 bases in between. The CDR3 sequence is 16 residues long. CDR3 loop: CASSYRANPGAIEAFF. CDR3 DNA sequence: TGTGCCAGCAGTTACCGCGCCAACCCAGGAGCCATTGAAGCTTTCTTT.

Of note for this clonotype: One end of the junction fails to match germline, which may point to a read error. The chain carries TRBV7-2 and TRBJ2-3, with 7 nucleotides matching TRBD1. The CDR3 is 14 amino acids. Germline CDR1 and CDR2: SGHTA and FQGNSA. CDR3 region: CDSSWDSDAGTQYF. CDR3 coding DNA: TGTGACAGCAGCTGGGACAGCGATGCGGGTACGCAGTATTTT.

The genes are TRBV5-6 and TRBJ2-7; TRBD1 agrees at 7 bases. CDR3 size: 14 residues. CDR1 is SGHDT and CDR2 is YYEEEE in the germline V gene. Trimming removed 5 bases from V and 0 bases from J; junction bases left unmatched: 5. CDR3 in amino acids: CASRIQGTSYEQYF. CDR3 bases: TGTGCCAGCAGAATACAGGGGACCTCCTACGAGCAGTACTTC.

This clonotype showed up just a few times. The gene calls are TRBV10-3 and TRBJ2-7; D possibly corresponds to TRBD1 (6 bases). The CDR3 loop spans 15 amino acids. Trimming removed 6 bases from V and 6 bases from J, with 21 bases in between. Germline CDR1 reads ENHRY; CDR2 reads SYGVKD. CDR3 nucleotide sequence: TGTGCCATCAGGGGCAGGGGTGGACAGATCGGCGAGCAGTACTTC. Translated, it gives CAIRGRGGQIGEQYF.

This chain connects TRBV7-2 to TRBJ1-1; 11 bases match TRBD1. The CDR3 spans 17 residues. Trimming removed 0 bases from V and 7 bases from J; junction bases left unmatched: 10. The germline CDR1 and CDR2 sequences are SGHTA and FQGNSA. The CDR3 region is CASSLAAWGTGGSEAFF. The CDR3 region has the DNA TGTGCCAGCAGCTTAGCGGCTTGGGGGACAGGGGGAAGTGAAGCTTTCTTT.

This chain joins TRBV10-3 and TRBJ2-1; 10 bases map to TRBD2. CDR3 size: 13 residues. With V trimmed by 8 bases and J by 9 bases, 7 bases remained unmatched. Germline V gene data show CDR1 as ENHRY and CDR2 as SYGVKD. CDR3 nucleotides: TGTGCCATCGAGCCTAGCGGGGGCGGTGAGCAGTTCTTC. Its translation is CAIEPSGGGEQFF.

This clonotype was seen a handful of times. This chain joins TRBV15 and TRBJ2-1; D may be TRBD2 (5 bases). Germline assignment: CDR1 LNHNV and CDR2 YYDKDF (reference sequence). This CDR3 region has 15 residues. V dropped 7 bases and J dropped 3 bases, with 16 bases sitting between them. The CDR3 nucleotides read TGTGCCACCAAGGGCGGGTCGGGTCTCTACAATGAGCAGTTCTTC. Its translation: CATKGGSGLYNEQFF.